The present TCR beta chain was sequenced within a study of shared clonotypes between healthy human individuals. Study context: Each donor's CD4 naive and CD4 memory cells filled three plates apiece, CD8 naive two, and CD8 memory one. General observations from the study: Relative to memory subsets, naive subsets generally showed larger estimated richness. Generation probabilities of non-shared clonotypes were lower (relative to those shared by all four donors).

The V gene lost 4 bases and the J gene lost 4 bases, with 8 bases spanning the gap. The CDR3 runs 12 residues. From germline, CDR1 is MNHNS and CDR2 SASEGT. Division of CD4+ cells produced a CD45RA+ naive subset and a CD45RA-negative memory subset. This table comes from immunoSEQ multiplex PCR, and its TCRdb copy is limited to in-frame clones, with some not included. The table includes 330,000 or so clones, 74% detected once. Concerning this clone: Its antigen is not identified.

Sequencing was done on a sample of memory CD4+ T cells sorted from blood. Documented subset: CD45RA-negative fraction. The chain is built from TRBV6-1 and TRBJ2-7; possibly TRBD2 for D (5 bases). The TCR originated in a man aged 25 to 45 in good health. The CDR3 loop is CASSASGYEQYF. As DNA, the CDR3 is TGTGCCAGCAGTGCCAGCGGATACGAGCAGTACTTC.